One sample yielded the 21 T cell receptor beta chains listed below, sequenced in a study of neoadjuvant anti-PD-1 for oral cavity cancer. Libraries were prepared by immunoSEQ multiplex PCR; TCRdb keeps only in-frame clonotypes and omits some of them. This table has about 37,000 clones, 38% appearing once. The time point: after neoadjuvant nivolumab, at surgical resection. The specimen was tumor tissue, collected after nivolumab (anti-PD-1) treatment. Receptor source: a person aged 35-80 years with oral cavity squamous cell carcinoma.

This clone was seen more than once but under ten times. The CDR3: CASSKTRRSGYGYTF. For the CDR3, the DNA is TGTGCCAGTAGTAAGACCCGAAGGTCGGGATATGGCTACACCTTC. This sequence joins TRBV19 and TRBJ1-2, with D uncertain. Germline V lookup: CDR1 LNHDA, CDR2 SQIVND (reference sequence). V lost 4 bases, J lost 5 bases, and 17 bases lay in between. There are 15 residues in the CDR3.

The V and J genes are TRBV5-1 and TRBJ1-6; D is uncertain. V was shortened by 2 bases and J by 2 bases, with 8 bases between the two germline ends. This CDR3 has 15 amino acids. The germline CDR1 and CDR2 sequences are SGHRS and YFSETQ. In nucleotides, the CDR3 is TGCGCCAGCAGCTTACGGGGTGCCTATAATTCACCCCTCCACTTT. This encodes CASSLRGAYNSPLHF.

This clone was observed a handful of times. V is TRBV6-5 and J is TRBJ2-7, with a tentative D call TRBD1 (5 bases). With 4 bases removed from V and 3 bases from J, the gap between germline ends came to 10 bases. CDR1 is MNHEY and CDR2 is SVGAGI in the germline V gene. The CDR3 is 13 amino acids. CDR3 nucleotides: TGTGCCAGCAGTTCCGACAGAAACTACGAGCAGTACTTC. Residues: CASSSDRNYEQYF.

This clone was picked up a small number of times. V is TRBV10-2 and J is TRBJ2-7, with 10 bases matching TRBD2. With 10 bases clipped from V and 0 bases from J, the junction kept 3 bases outside the gene matches. In germline, CDR1 is WSHSY, CDR2 SAAADI. The CDR3 has 13 residues. The CDR3 coding sequence is TGCGCCATCTGGACTAGCGGCTCCTACGAGCAGTACTTC. Protein product: CAIWTSGSYEQYF.

This clone was seen only a few times. V usage is TRBV28 and J usage is TRBJ1-5; possible D gene TRBD1, 5 bases. This CDR3 has 14 residues. V was pared by 6 bases and J by 1 base, with 10 bases between. Germline V gene data show CDR1 as MDHEN and CDR2 as SYDVKM. In nucleotides, the CDR3 is TGTGCCAGCAGAAATGACAGAAGCAATCAGCCCCAGCATTTT. Amino acids: CASRNDRSNQPQHF. Filled out from reference TRBV28 and TRBJ1-5, the complete variable domain reads DVKVTQSSRYLVKRTGEKVFLECVQDMDHENMFWYRQDPGLGLRLIYFSYDVKMKEKGDIPEGYSVSREKKERFSLILESASTNQTSMYLCASRNDRSNQPQHFGDGTRLSIL.

The chain uses TRBV30 and TRBJ1-3; D remains unclear. Trimming took 3 bases from V and 4 from J, leaving 1 base between them. The CDR3 runs 10 residues. CDR1 is GTSNPN and CDR2 is SVGIG in the germline V gene (reference sequence). Written as DNA, the CDR3 is TGTGCCTGGAGCGGAAACACCATATATTTT. Amino acids: CAWSGNTIYF.

The sample holds a few counts of this clone. V usage is TRBV5-1 and J usage is TRBJ2-3; 8 positions match TRBD1. The CDR3 contains 15 residues. Germline CDR1 and CDR2: SGHRS and YFSETQ. V gave up 0 bases and J gave up 1 base; unmatched junction bases: 1. The CDR3 DNA is TGCGCCAGCAGCTTGGAGGGACAGGGCACAGATACGCAGTATTTT. This encodes CASSLEGQGTDTQYF.

The chain carries TRBV7-8 and TRBJ2-7; D might be TRBD2 (5 bases). Trimming removed 5 bases at V and 1 base at J, with 15 bases between. The CDR3 is 15 amino acids. CDR1 is SGHVS, CDR2 FQNEAQ, per germline. The CDR3 nucleotides are TGTGCCAGCAGCGAAGACGGAGGTTTATCCTACGAGCAGTACTTC. This encodes CASSEDGGLSYEQYF.

The chain joins TRBV20-1 to TRBJ1-1; D remains ambiguous. V was pared by 5 bases and J by 6 bases, with 7 bases between. Germline assignment: CDR1 DFQATT and CDR2 SNEGSKA (reference sequence). This CDR3 region has 10 residues. The DNA of the CDR3 is TGCAGTGCTGGCGCGCCTGAAGCTTTCTTT. This codes for CSAGAPEAFF.

In this sample, this clone turned up a few times. The genes are TRBV29-1 and TRBJ1-1; D is uncertain. Germline V CDR1 and CDR2: SQVTM, ANQGSEA. Trimming took 2 bases from V and 4 from J, leaving 8 bases between them. This CDR3 has 12 residues. DNA for the CDR3: TGCAGCGTTGAACATGTGGGCACTGAAGCTTTCTTT. It is translated as CSVEHVGTEAFF.

This clone was seen a handful of times. The V and J genes are TRBV30 and TRBJ1-2, with 10 bases matching TRBD1. Looked up from germline, CDR1 is GTSNPN and CDR2 is SVGIG (reference sequence). After removal of 3 bases from V and 2 bases from J, the junction contained 9 bases not matched to a gene. CDR3 size: 16 residues. CDR3 protein: CAWRAAWGQGNYGYTF. The DNA for the CDR3 is TGTGCCTGGAGAGCAGCCTGGGGACAGGGGAACTATGGCTACACCTTC. Drawing the rest from reference TRBV30 and TRBJ1-2, the complete variable domain is SQTIHQWPATLVQPVGSPLSLECTVEGTSNPNLYWYRQAAGRGLQLLFYSVGIGQISSEVPQNLSASRPQDRQFILSSKKLLLSDSGFYLCAWRAAWGQGNYGYTFGSGTRLTVV.

The chain is built from TRBV7-9 and TRBJ1-5, with D hard to call. The CDR3 spans 14 residues. Germline loops: CDR1 SEHNR, CDR2 FQNEAQ (reference sequence). Trimming left V 5 bases short and J 6 bases short, with 14 bases between. The CDR3 sequence is CASSLGEAGQPQHF. The CDR3 DNA reads as TGTGCCAGCAGCCTTGGTGAGGCCGGTCAGCCCCAGCATTTT.

The V gene is TRBV6-1, the J gene TRBJ1-1; the match to TRBD1 covers 10 bases. CDR1 and CDR2 from the germline V gene are MNHNS and SASEGT. The ends lost 5 bases at V and 4 bases at J; junction bases unmatched: 4. The CDR3 has 14 residues. The CDR3 spells CASSLGTGVTEAFF. As DNA, the CDR3 is TGTGCCAGCAGTCTCGGGACAGGGGTCACTGAAGCTTTCTTT.

This clone was seen a few times. The chain employs TRBV28 and TRBJ2-5; D could derive from TRBD1 or TRBD2 (6 bases each). Germline V gives CDR1 MDHEN, CDR2 SYDVKM. The ends were cut back, 6 bases at V and 9 bases at J, with 20 bases in the middle. The CDR3 is 14 amino acids. DNA for the CDR3: TGTGCCAGCAGCCAATACGGGGGCCCCGGGGCCCAGTACTTC. It specifies CASSQYGGPGAQYF.

This clone was counted a few times. The V and J genes are TRBV19 and TRBJ1-3, with D maybe TRBD1 (6 bases). Trimming took off 5 bases at V and 0 bases at J, with 17 bases between the two ends. The CDR3 has 17 residues. Germline lookup yields CDR1 LNHDA and CDR2 SQIVND (reference sequence). CDR3 loop: CASSSGARTPSGNTIYF. The DNA for the CDR3 is TGTGCCAGTAGTTCAGGGGCGAGGACTCCCTCTGGAAACACCATATATTTT.

This chain links TRBV9 with TRBJ2-3, with D possibly TRBD1 on 5 matching bases. Trimming cost V 3 bases and J 2 bases, with 10 bases left between them. The CDR3 has 14 amino acids. Germline CDR1 is SGDLS and CDR2 is YYNGEE. CDR3 coding DNA: TGTGCCAGCAGCGCTCGACAGAACACAGATACGCAGTATTTT. Its translation: CASSARQNTDTQYF.

The chain couples TRBV11-2 to TRBJ2-7; D uncertain. The CDR3 covers 13 residues. Germline assignment: CDR1 SGHAT and CDR2 FQNNGV. Trimming removed 4 bases at V and 1 base at J, with 8 bases between. CDR3 protein: CASSSPISYEQYF. The CDR3 DNA reads as TGTGCCAGCAGCTCACCTATATCCTACGAGCAGTACTTC.

CDR3 in DNA: TGTGCCACCAGCCGCGGAGGTCTCCTCTCTGGAAACACCATATATTTT. Its protein product is CATSRGGLLSGNTIYF. The chain carries TRBV15 and TRBJ1-3; D gene ambiguous. The CDR3 runs to 16 residues. Germline CDR1 and CDR2: LNHNV and YYDKDF (reference sequence). The ends were cut back, 5 bases at V and 0 bases at J, with 14 bases in the middle.

V is TRBV4-1 and J is TRBJ1-2; 8 positions match TRBD1. In germline, CDR1 is MGHRA, CDR2 YSYEKL. V lost 3 bases and J lost 7; bases outside the gene matches: 7. CDR3 length: 14 amino acids. CDR3 protein: CASSHRDRGSGYTF. CDR3 sequence (DNA): TGCGCCAGCAGCCACCGAGACAGGGGTTCTGGCTACACCTTC.

This clone has a count of ten or more. The chain employs TRBV4-1 and TRBJ1-2; tentative D call: TRBD1 (6 bases). Between the trimmed V and J ends, which lost 2 bases and 6 bases, there was a span of 13 bases. This CDR3 has 14 residues. Germline loops: CDR1 MGHRA, CDR2 YSYEKL. CDR3 coding DNA: TGCGCCAGCAGCCAAAGGGGGGTCGGGGATGGCTACACCTTC. Residues: CASSQRGVGDGYTF.

This clone was recorded a few times. J is TRBJ2-5 and V is TRBV28, with 9 positions matching TRBD2. J gave up 3 bases and V 0 bases, and 2 bases lay outside the gene matches. The V gene's germline CDR1 is MDHEN and CDR2 SYDVKM. The CDR3 contains 15 residues. The CDR3 DNA follows: TGTGCCAGCAGTTTATGGCTAGCGGGAAAAGAGACCCAGTACTTC. Amino acid sequence: CASSLWLAGKETQYF. The full variable domain, completed using reference TRBV28 and TRBJ2-5, is DVKVTQSSRYLVKRTGEKVFLECVQDMDHENMFWYRQDPGLGLRLIYFSYDVKMKEKGDIPEGYSVSREKKERFSLILESASTNQTSMYLCASSLWLAGKETQYFGPGTRLLVL.